This T cell receptor beta chain is drawn from a study of neurological immune-mediated disorders. Time point defined: longitudinal time-point 3. Ten or more counts support this clonotype. The V gene end was trimmed by 6 bases and the J gene end by 5 bases; junction bases not matched to a gene: 4. Germline V gene data show CDR1 as MNHEY and CDR2 as SMNVEV (reference sequence). The CDR3 spans 14 residues. TCRdb redid the calling of the 5' RACE reads with MiXCR, one entry per CDR3 protein. The sample contains under 130,000 distinct CDR3 sequences, more than 10% of which appear only once. Sequenced sample: PBMCs. The source of this sequence is a female donor with HTLV-1-associated myelopathy (HAM/TSP). The chain employs TRBV27 and TRBJ2-2; TRBD1 matches 9 bases. CDR3 loop: CASSTGTGTGELFF. The DNA of the CDR3 is TGTGCCAGCAGCACCGGGACAGGGACCGGGGAGCTGTTTTTT.